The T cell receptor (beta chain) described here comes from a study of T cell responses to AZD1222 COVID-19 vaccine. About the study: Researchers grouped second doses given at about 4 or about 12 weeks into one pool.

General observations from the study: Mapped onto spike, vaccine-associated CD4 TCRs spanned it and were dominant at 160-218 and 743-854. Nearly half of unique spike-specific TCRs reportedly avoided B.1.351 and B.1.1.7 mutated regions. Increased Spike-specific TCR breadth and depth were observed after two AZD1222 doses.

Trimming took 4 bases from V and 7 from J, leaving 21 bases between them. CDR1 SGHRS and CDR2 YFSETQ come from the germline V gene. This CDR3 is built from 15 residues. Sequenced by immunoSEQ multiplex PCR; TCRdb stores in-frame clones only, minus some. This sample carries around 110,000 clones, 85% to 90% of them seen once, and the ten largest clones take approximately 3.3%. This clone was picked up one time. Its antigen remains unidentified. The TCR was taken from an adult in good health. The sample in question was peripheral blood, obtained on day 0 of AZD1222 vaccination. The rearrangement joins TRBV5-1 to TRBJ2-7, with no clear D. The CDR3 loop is CASSPFGPQESEQYF. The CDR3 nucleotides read TGCGCCAGCAGCCCCTTCGGGCCACAAGAGAGTGAGCAGTACTTC. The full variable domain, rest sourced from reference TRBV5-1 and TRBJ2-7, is KAGVTQTPRYLIKTRGQQVTLSCSPISGHRSVSWYQQTPGQGLQFLFEYFSETQRNKGNFPGRFSGRQFSNSRSEMNVSTLELGDSALYLCASSPFGPQESEQYFGPGTRLTVT.